This TCR beta chain appears in the sequencing data of a study of identical twins. The study's findings and limits: Models underestimated out-of-frame TCR alpha sharing in monozygotic twins.

To note about this clonotype: Its specificity is not known.

Template switching added a universal primer binding site, and final cDNA carried unique molecular identifiers. A single record per CDR3 protein comes from TCRdb applying MiXCR to the 5' RACE reads. The sample has 450,000 or so distinct CDR3 sequences, approximately 15% seen once; the top ten hold over 0.5%. The CDR3 length is 14 residues. CDR1 DFQATT and CDR2 SNEGSKA come from the germline V gene (reference sequence). V lost 7 bases to trimming and J lost 1 base, with 16 bases between them. Another study also made use of these data, one on yellow fever vaccine responses in identical twins.

This receptor was identified in a woman between 18 and 30 years old in good health. Specimen: CD4+ T cells sorted from blood. The J gene is TRBJ1-1, the V gene TRBV20-1; D call uncertain. The CDR3 region has the DNA TGCAGTGTTCTGGACGGAACCAAGAACACTGAAGCTTTCTTT. Protein product: CSVLDGTKNTEAFF.